This T cell receptor beta chain was documented in a study of shared clonotypes between healthy human individuals. Within Nashville, Tennessee resided all donors, each a Caucasian adult. Naive CD4+ cells were CD45RA-selected; the remaining cells were memory. The length of the CDR3 is 19 residues. Germline-derived CDR1 and CDR2 are GTSNPN and SVGIG (reference sequence). V lost 2 bases and J 4 bases, leaving 26 bases between the germline ends. Measured with immunoSEQ multiplex PCR; TCRdb has only the in-frame clones, and not every one. The table includes about 1 million clones, around 76% detected once. The sample comprised memory CD4+ T cells sorted from blood. Sample subset: CD45RA-negative fraction. V is TRBV30 and J is TRBJ2-2, with D perhaps matching TRBD2 (6 bases). This clonotype originated in a man younger than 35 in good health. The CDR3 DNA follows: TGTGCCTGGAGTCCGACGGGCTGGGGGGACCCTACGATCACCGGGGAGCTGTTTTTT. Translated: CAWSPTGWGDPTITGELFF.